Reported below is one TCR beta chain. The data originate from a study of blood T cell repertoires in COVID-19. In the study overall: Sites across the United States, Italy and Spain contributed samples from acute and convalescent COVID-19. Sources were T cells, B-cell-depleted T cells, or PBMCs; the material itself was cDNA or gDNA.

Produced via immunoSEQ multiplex PCR; TCRdb's table is partial and in-frame only. The repertoire holds 300,000 to 350,000 clones, around 88% seen once, with 1.6% in the top ten. The CDR3 is 14 amino acids. A Seattle source enrolled patients during active infection and followed them longitudinally. The chain combines TRBV21-1 with TRBJ1-1. TRBV21-1 has pseudogene status. The sequence was collected from a woman aged 25 to 39 with COVID-19, enrolled during active disease. The material sequenced was peripheral blood. The chain's CDR3 is CASSKVSVEAEAFF. The CDR3 nucleotides read TGTGCCAGCAGCAAAGTTAGCGTGGAGGCTGAAGCTTTCTTT.